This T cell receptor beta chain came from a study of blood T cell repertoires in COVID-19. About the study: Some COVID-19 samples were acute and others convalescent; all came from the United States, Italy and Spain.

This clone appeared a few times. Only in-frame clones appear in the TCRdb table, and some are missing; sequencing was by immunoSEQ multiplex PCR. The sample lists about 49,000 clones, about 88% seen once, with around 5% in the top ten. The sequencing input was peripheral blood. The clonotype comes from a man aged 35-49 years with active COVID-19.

CDR3 region: CASSLAGGPTGEQFF. For the CDR3, the DNA is TGTGCCAGCAGCTTAGCGGGAGGGCCGACGGGAGAGCAGTTCTTC. The chain combines TRBV7-3 with TRBJ2-1; 9 nucleotides agree with TRBD2. Germline loops: CDR1 SGHTA, CDR2 FQGTGA. CDR3 length: 15 amino acids. The junction had 9 bases not matched to a gene; V was cut back by 2 bases and J by 10 bases.